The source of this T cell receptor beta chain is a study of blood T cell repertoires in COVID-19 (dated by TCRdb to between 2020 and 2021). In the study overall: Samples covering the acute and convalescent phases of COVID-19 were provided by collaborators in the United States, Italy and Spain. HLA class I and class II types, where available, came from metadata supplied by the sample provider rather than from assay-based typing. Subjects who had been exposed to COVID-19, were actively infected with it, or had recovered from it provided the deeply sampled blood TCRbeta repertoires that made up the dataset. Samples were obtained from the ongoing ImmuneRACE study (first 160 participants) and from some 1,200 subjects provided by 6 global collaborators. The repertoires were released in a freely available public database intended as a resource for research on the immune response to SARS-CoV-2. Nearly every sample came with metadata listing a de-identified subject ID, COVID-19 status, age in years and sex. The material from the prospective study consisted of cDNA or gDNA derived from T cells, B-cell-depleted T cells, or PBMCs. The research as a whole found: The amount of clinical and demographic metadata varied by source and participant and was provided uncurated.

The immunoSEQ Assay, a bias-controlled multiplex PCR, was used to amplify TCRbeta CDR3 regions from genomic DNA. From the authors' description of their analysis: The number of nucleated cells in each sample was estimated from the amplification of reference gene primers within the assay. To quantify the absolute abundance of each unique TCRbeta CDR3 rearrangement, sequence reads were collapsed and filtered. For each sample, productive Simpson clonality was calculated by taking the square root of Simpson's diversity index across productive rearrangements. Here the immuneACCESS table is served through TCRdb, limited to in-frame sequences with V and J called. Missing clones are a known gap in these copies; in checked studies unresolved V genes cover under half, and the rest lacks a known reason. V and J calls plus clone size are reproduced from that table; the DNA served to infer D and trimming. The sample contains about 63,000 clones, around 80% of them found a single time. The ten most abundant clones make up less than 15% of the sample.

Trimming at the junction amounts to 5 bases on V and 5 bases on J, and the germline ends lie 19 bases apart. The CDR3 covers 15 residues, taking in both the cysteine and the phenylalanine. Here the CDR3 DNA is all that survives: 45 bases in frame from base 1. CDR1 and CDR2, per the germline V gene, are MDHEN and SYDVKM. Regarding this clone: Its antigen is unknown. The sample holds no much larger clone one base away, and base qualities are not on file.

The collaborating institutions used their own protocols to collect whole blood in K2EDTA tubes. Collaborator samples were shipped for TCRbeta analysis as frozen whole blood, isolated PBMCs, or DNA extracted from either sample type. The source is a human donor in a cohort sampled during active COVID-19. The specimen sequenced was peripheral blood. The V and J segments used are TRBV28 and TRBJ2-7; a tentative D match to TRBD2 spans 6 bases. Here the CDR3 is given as CASSKGAGNQDEQYF. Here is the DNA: TGTGCCAGCAGTAAAGGAGCGGGTAATCAGGACGAGCAGTACTTC.